This passage covers 5 T cell receptor beta chains from one sample sequenced in a study of early T cells in non-severe SARS-CoV-2 infection. TCRdb re-called the 5' RACE reads with MiXCR, one entry per CDR3 protein. The repertoire consists of roughly 83,000 distinct CDR3 sequences, with roughly a tenth occurring once and the leading ten covering roughly 8%. Here the sequenced sample was whole blood, taken at baseline. The source of these receptors is an adult who was a healthcare worker with PCR-confirmed SARS-CoV-2 infection or an uninfected control (not recorded which).

The chain uses TRBV20-1 and TRBJ2-1; no reliable D call. Germline assignment: CDR1 DFQATT and CDR2 SNEGSKA (reference sequence). Trimming removed 3 bases from V and 8 bases from J, with 11 bases in between. The CDR3 spans 12 residues. The CDR3 DNA reads as TGCAGTGCTAGTCCCAGGATGGATGAGCAGTTCTTC. The encoded protein is CSASPRMDEQFF.

The gene calls are TRBV15 and TRBJ2-3; no clear D. The CDR3 consists of 16 residues. Germline CDR1 and CDR2: LNHNV and YYDKDF (reference sequence). Trimming cost V 0 bases and J 4 bases, with 14 bases left between them. Here the CDR3 reads CATSREKASGADTQYF. DNA for the CDR3: TGTGCCACCAGCAGAGAGAAGGCTAGTGGGGCAGATACGCAGTATTTT.

The genes are TRBV14 and TRBJ1-4; D perhaps matches TRBD1 (5 bases). In germline, CDR1 is SGHDN, CDR2 FVKESK. The CDR3 runs 12 residues. V lost 8 bases, J lost 8 bases, and 12 bases lay in between. The CDR3 region has the DNA TGTGCCAGCTCTCGGGACTACGAAAAACTGTTTTTT. Encoded protein: CASSRDYEKLFF.

This clonotype was observed a few times. The rearrangement uses TRBV19 and TRBJ2-3, with 10 bases matching TRBD2. Germline V gene sequence: CDR1 LNHDA, CDR2 SQIVND (reference sequence). There are 15 residues in the CDR3. Trimming took 3 bases from V and 8 from J; bases not matched to a gene: 8. CDR3 protein: CASSIRLAGGGTQYF. The CDR3 DNA reads TGTGCCAGTAGTATTCGACTAGCGGGTGGAGGTACGCAGTATTTT.

The chain couples TRBV7-2 to TRBJ2-5, with D possibly called TRBD1 or TRBD2 (5 bases each). The CDR3 totals 15 residues. Germline V CDR1 and CDR2: SGHTA, FQGNSA. V shed 2 bases and J shed 2 bases, with 12 bases lying between them. Here the CDR3 reads CASSLWGTLQETQYF. The CDR3 coding sequence is TGTGCCAGCAGCTTATGGGGGACCTTACAAGAGACCCAGTACTTC.